This paragraph covers one T cell receptor (beta chain) sequence. No cognate antigen has been identified for it. No base quality values were provided; no much bigger clone lies one nucleotide off. The data belong to a study of T-cell memory formation after mild COVID-19 (dated by TCRdb to the early 2020s). The study in broad terms: TCR sequence clusters from the two donors were largely donor specific. Longitudinal TCRalpha and TCRbeta repertoire sequencing tracked T-cell clones expanding and contracting after mild COVID-19 in a couple of donors. Two young, previously healthy adult volunteers, one female and one male, were included in the cohort. Beyond this particular receptor, the publication reports: From day 15 to 85, contracting clones showed balanced CD4/CD8 phenotypes, whereas a second wave of clones that expanded from day 15 to 37 leaned towards CD4+. Some responding clones were detected in pre-infection memory, which suggested that pre-existing cross-reactive memory T cells had joined the SARS-CoV-2 response. Whether the second-wave clones peaking on day 37 were SARS-CoV-2 specific was not confirmed. The study covered only a couple of mild cases, and larger cohorts including severe cases with pre-infection samples were considered necessary. Contracting CD4+ clones appeared mostly in the CM and EM memory subsets, whereas CD8+ clones were enriched in EMRA.

The instrument was an Illumina NovaSeq 6000. TCRalpha and TCRbeta cDNA libraries were built by 5'RACE with constant-segment primers, adding sample barcodes and unique molecular identifiers. Trizol reagent was used to extract RNA from every sample. Library amplification was performed in two PCR steps, and a second sample barcode and Illumina TruSeq adapters were introduced in the second step. Sequencing of the libraries was done on an Illumina NovaSeq, producing 2 x 150 bp paired-end reads. As for how the authors treated the data: With migec v1.2.7, reads were demultiplexed and then collapsed into UMI-guided consensus sequences. With mixcr v2.1.11, UMI consensuses were aligned to TRA and TRB V and J templates and assembled into clonotypes. A clonotype was counted as expanded or contracted only when both edgeR and NoisET called the clonotype significant, with the noise models trained on biological replicates. For edgeR calls, the thresholds were a false discovery rate-adjusted p below 0.01 and a log2 fold-change of 1. As an exploratory analysis of dynamics, PCA with hierarchical clustering was applied to max-normalized trajectories of the 1000 most abundant clonotypes. Separately sequenced CD4+ and CD8+ repertoires were used to assign a CD4 or CD8 phenotype to each responding clone. Clones were called with MiXCR by TCRdb after fastp trimmed the public reads at Q25, and only in-frame beta chains were retained. Identical CDR3 protein sequences are pooled into one entry, listed with their most common genes and DNA. The V and J calls here are based on TCRdb, not the publication. The sample table lists around 300,000 distinct CDR3 sequences, roughly 13% of them with a count of one. Together, the top ten hold about 20% of the sample.

CDR1 MNHNY and CDR2 SVGAGI were looked up in the germline V gene (reference sequence). Relative to germline, V is missing 6 bases and J is missing 6 bases, with 10 bases of the junction outside any gene match. The CDR3 runs 15 amino acids, cysteine and phenylalanine included. The CDR3 DNA has 45 bases and is translated from base 1. Ficoll-Paque density gradient centrifugation was used to isolate PBMCs. Here the chain combines TRBV6-6 and TRBJ2-1, and 8 junctional nucleotides match TRBD1. The sample taken for sequencing was PBMCs or a T cell subset sorted from them (not recorded which). This TCR came from a man between 18 and 35 years old who had mild COVID-19 (a few samples of this study predate the infection). The sample titles of this study are shuffled in the database, so cell type and time point are left out; the donor was told from shared clones. The CDR3 here reads CASSPPGQVTNEQFF. The base sequence is TGTGCCAGCAGCCCACCGGGACAGGTTACCAATGAGCAGTTCTTC.